Reported below is one T cell receptor beta chain. The record originates from a study of blood T cell repertoires in COVID-19. Measured with immunoSEQ multiplex PCR; TCRdb has only the in-frame clones, and not every one. This sample has about 80,000 clones, with roughly 80% found just once. Sequencing was done on a sample of peripheral blood. The clonotype originates from a woman in her 70s with acute or convalescent COVID-19.

The DNA for the CDR3 is TGTGCCAGGGGGCTAGCGGGGGAAATCACAGATACGCAGTATTTT. Amino acids: CARGLAGEITDTQYF. The chain combines TRBV19 with TRBJ2-3, with 10 bases matching TRBD2. The CDR3 sequence is 15 residues long. In germline, CDR1 is LNHDA, CDR2 SQIVND (reference sequence). Trimming removed 9 bases from V and 2 bases from J; junction bases left unmatched: 8.